Presented here are 23 T cell receptor beta chains from one specimen sequenced in a study of PD-L1 blockade in urothelial cancer. Indicated time point: peripheral blood 6 weeks after treatment start. Sequenced by immunoSEQ multiplex PCR; TCRdb stores in-frame clones only, minus some. This table holds tens of thousands of clones, around 82% found once. Sequencing was performed on PBMCs, taken around atezolizumab (anti-PD-L1) treatment. The origin of the receptors is a man in his 70s with urothelial cancer.

In its sample, this clone was seen a few times. The gene calls are TRBV28 and TRBJ2-2; 8 nucleotides match TRBD1. The V gene's germline CDR1 is MDHEN and CDR2 SYDVKM. The CDR3 is 16 amino acids. The ends lost 6 bases at V and 7 bases at J; junction bases unmatched: 13. In DNA, the CDR3 is TGTGCCAGCAGCCCCAGGAGGGCAGGGGGCGGCGGGGAGCTGTTTTTT. This codes for CASSPRRAGGGGELFF.

There are a few counts of this clone. This chain links TRBV5-4 with TRBJ2-2, with 9 bases aligning to TRBD2. CDR3 size: 15 residues. The germline gives CDR1 SGHNT, CDR2 YYREEE (reference sequence). V was clipped by 0 bases and J by 8 bases; unmatched bases: 5. The CDR3 sequence: CASSLAASGKGELFF. CDR3 coding DNA: TGTGCCAGCAGCTTGGCAGCTAGCGGGAAGGGGGAGCTGTTTTTT.

This chain uses TRBV19 with TRBJ1-5, with D maybe TRBD1 (6 bases). V was cut by 7 bases and J by 6 bases, with 22 bases left in between. The germline gives CDR1 LNHDA, CDR2 SQIVND (reference sequence). This CDR3 is built from 16 residues. This chain's CDR3 is CASKSVGNRARQPQHF. The CDR3 bases are TGTGCCAGTAAAAGTGTTGGGAACAGGGCTCGTCAGCCCCAGCATTTT.

The CDR3 reads CASSQPGHQETQYF. The CDR3 DNA reads TGTGCCAGCAGTCAACCGGGACATCAAGAGACCCAGTACTTC. This sequence joins TRBV27 and TRBJ2-5; D might be TRBD1 (6 bases). Deletions cut 5 bases from V and 2 bases from J, with 12 bases between. Germline V gene data show CDR1 as MNHEY and CDR2 as SMNVEV (reference sequence). The CDR3 loop spans 14 amino acids.

The chain carries TRBV20-1 and TRBJ1-1; tentatively, D is TRBD1 (5 bases). This CDR3 is 11 amino acids long. Germline loops: CDR1 DFQATT, CDR2 SNEGSKA (reference sequence). The V gene lost 7 bases and the J gene lost 10 bases, with 16 bases spanning the gap. CDR3 region: CSVWLGRVAFF. The DNA of the CDR3 is TGCAGTGTATGGTTAGGCAGGGTAGCTTTCTTT.

The V and J genes are TRBV9 and TRBJ2-7; the match to TRBD1 covers 9 bases. The CDR3 extends over 15 amino acids. V was clipped by 4 bases and J by 3 bases; unmatched bases: 8. Germline loops: CDR1 SGDLS, CDR2 YYNGEE. The CDR3 bases are TGTGCCAGCAGCCCGAATCCGGGACAGGGCTACGAGCAGTACTTC. It encodes CASSPNPGQGYEQYF.

This clone was recorded a few times. CDR3 protein: CASSKRGRRVNEQFF. The CDR3 DNA reads TGTGCCAGCAGCAAGCGAGGAAGGAGGGTCAATGAGCAGTTCTTC. The chain has TRBV21-1 and TRBJ2-1; the table's D gene call, TRBD2, was not cross checked with the DNA. TRBV21-1 has pseudogene status. The CDR3 sequence is 15 residues long.

This chain joins TRBV9 and TRBJ2-1, with D perhaps matching TRBD1 (6 bases). The CDR3 is made up of 15 amino acids. Germline V gives CDR1 SGDLS, CDR2 YYNGEE. V was pared by 3 bases and J by 0 bases, with 10 bases between. The CDR3 region is CASSGTGLSYNEQFF. The CDR3, as DNA: TGTGCCAGCAGCGGAACAGGGCTCTCCTACAATGAGCAGTTCTTC.

This chain links TRBV11-3 with TRBJ2-7; 15 bases are a match to TRBD2. The V and J ends lost 3 bases and 2 bases, in that order; junction bases with no gene match: 8. CDR3 length: 18 residues. Germline V gene data show CDR1 as SGHNT and CDR2 as YENEEA. CDR3: CASSFTSGLAGGTYEQYF. The CDR3 DNA is TGTGCCAGCAGCTTCACCTCCGGACTAGCGGGGGGGACCTACGAGCAGTACTTC.

This clone has a single count. J is TRBJ2-7 and V is TRBV11-2; 7 positions agree with TRBD2. Germline V gene lookup returns CDR1 SGHAT and CDR2 FQNNGV. This CDR3 is built from 16 residues. Unmatched junction bases numbered 6, after V lost 1 base and J lost 0 bases. This CDR3 reads CASSLVGGRSSYEQYF. The CDR3 region has the DNA TGTGCCAGCAGCTTAGTGGGAGGGCGGAGCTCCTACGAGCAGTACTTC.

The rearrangement links TRBV25-1 to TRBJ2-1, with TRBD2 matching over 12 bases. Unmatched junction bases numbered 6, after V lost 4 bases and J lost 8 bases. The CDR3 runs to 15 residues. CDR1 and CDR2 (germline): MGHDK, SYGVNS. The CDR3 DNA follows: TGTGCCAGCAGTGTCGGGACTAGCGGGTCACATGAGCAGTTCTTC. Translating gives CASSVGTSGSHEQFF.

The chain uses TRBV19 and TRBJ2-5; possible D gene TRBD1, 7 bases. Trimming took off 6 bases at V and 2 bases at J, with 19 bases between the two ends. The CDR3 totals 16 residues. CDR1 and CDR2 (germline): LNHDA, SQIVND (reference sequence). As DNA, the CDR3 is TGTGCCAGTAGCTCAACAGGGGAGGTTGGGCAAGAGACCCAGTACTTC. Translation: CASSSTGEVGQETQYF.

The rearrangement links TRBV5-6 to TRBJ1-5, with D possibly matching TRBD1 (6 bases). V was clipped by 4 bases and J by 5 bases, with 16 bases between them. The CDR3 extends over 15 amino acids. In germline, CDR1 is SGHDT, CDR2 YYEEEE. This CDR3 is CASSTKTGLDQPQHF. CDR3 coding DNA: TGTGCCAGCAGCACCAAGACAGGTCTGGATCAGCCCCAGCATTTT.

The table lists this clone with a few counts. The chain uses TRBV14 and TRBJ1-5; D ambiguous. The germline V and J ends were trimmed by 0 bases and 13 bases, with 13 bases remaining between them. Germline assignment: CDR1 SGHDN and CDR2 FVKESK. CDR3 length: 13 residues. The CDR3 loop is CASSQDLGGLQHF. CDR3 nucleotides: TGTGCCAGCAGCCAAGATTTGGGCGGACTTCAGCATTTT.

This clone was picked up a small number of times. This chain connects TRBV6-1 to TRBJ2-5; 9 nucleotides match TRBD1. Germline values: CDR1 MNHNS, CDR2 SASEGT. The CDR3 extends over 14 amino acids. The ends lost 6 bases at V and 7 bases at J; junction bases unmatched: 9. CDR3 protein: CASRLRDRVATQYF. The CDR3 coding sequence is TGTGCCAGCAGGCTAAGGGACAGGGTAGCGACCCAGTACTTC.

This chain links TRBV9 with TRBJ2-5; 8 bases agree with TRBD2. This CDR3 spans 14 amino acids. CDR1 and CDR2 (germline): SGDLS, YYNGEE. The J segment lost 5 bases and the V segment lost 4 bases, leaving 7 bases of the junction unmatched. The CDR3 sequence: CASSNSGTGETQYF. In nucleotides, the CDR3 is TGTGCCAGCAGCAATAGCGGGACTGGGGAGACCCAGTACTTC.

The chain uses TRBV15 and TRBJ2-3, with D possibly TRBD2 on 5 matching bases. Germline V CDR1 and CDR2: LNHNV, YYDKDF (reference sequence). V was trimmed by 1 base and J by 8 bases, leaving 19 bases between them. There are 16 residues in the CDR3. In DNA form, the CDR3 reads TGTGCCACCAGCAGAGGGCCGACGGGATTTGAGGGTACGCAGTATTTT. Translated, it gives CATSRGPTGFEGTQYF.

This rearrangement joins TRBV6-4 to TRBJ2-5; possible D gene TRBD1, 5 bases. The germline V gene encodes CDR1 MRHNA and CDR2 SNTAGT. V was pared by 4 bases and J by 4 bases, with 10 bases between. CDR3 size: 13 residues. CDR3 bases: TGTGCCAGCAGTGCCAGCCAGGGAGAGACCCAGTACTTC. It is translated as CASSASQGETQYF.

This chain connects TRBV12-2 to TRBJ1-4; whether TRBD1, the table's D call, matches the DNA was not checked. TRBV12-2 is marked as a pseudogene. CDR3 length: 19 amino acids. CDR3 nucleotide sequence: TGTGCAAGTCGCCCCCGAGGGAGGACAGGGGTCCCCGAGAGTGGTACACTGTTTTTT. Protein product: CASRPRGRTGVPESGTLFF.

V usage is TRBV6-4 and J usage is TRBJ2-1; TRBD2 is a possible D gene (6 bases). The CDR3 runs to 16 residues. Trimming shortened V by 3 bases and J by 7 bases, and 19 bases separated the two germline ends. Germline CDR1 MRHNA, CDR2 SNTAGT. The DNA for the CDR3 is TGTGCCAGCAGTGAGCAAGCGGGCCTCCTTCCGAATGAGCAGTTCTTC. This gives the protein CASSEQAGLLPNEQFF.

Worth noting for this clone: An end of the junction differs from the germline gene, which may be a read error. The rearrangement joins TRBV30 to TRBJ2-5, with TRBD2 identical over 8 bases. Germline CDR1 GTSNPN, CDR2 SVGIG (reference sequence). The CDR3 totals 12 residues. This CDR3 reads CAWSVQRLAGHF. The CDR3 bases are TGTGCCTGGAGTGTACAGCGGCTAGCGGGCCACTTC. The whole variable domain, filled in from reference TRBV30 and TRBJ2-5, reads SQTIHQWPATLVQPVGSPLSLECTVEGTSNPNLYWYRQAAGRGLQLLFYSVGIGQISSEVPQNLSASRPQDRQFILSSKKLLLSDSGFYLCAWSVQRLAGHFGPGTRLLVL.

CDR3 nucleotides: TGTGCCAGCAGTTTACAGGGTTGGAATGAGCAGTTCTTC. It encodes CASSLQGWNEQFF. V usage is TRBV27 and J usage is TRBJ2-1; tentative D call: TRBD1 (5 bases). The CDR3 consists of 13 residues. Looked up from germline, CDR1 is MNHEY and CDR2 is SMNVEV (reference sequence). Trimming shortened V by 2 bases and J by 7 bases, and 9 bases separated the two germline ends.

The rearrangement uses TRBV6-1 and TRBJ2-1; D remains ambiguous. V shed 8 bases and J shed 0 bases, with 11 bases lying between them. The CDR3 is 14 residues long. CDR1 is MNHNS, CDR2 SASEGT, per germline. This chain's CDR3 is CASGDGSSYNEQFF. Here the CDR3 DNA reads TGTGCCAGCGGAGACGGAAGCTCCTACAATGAGCAGTTCTTC.